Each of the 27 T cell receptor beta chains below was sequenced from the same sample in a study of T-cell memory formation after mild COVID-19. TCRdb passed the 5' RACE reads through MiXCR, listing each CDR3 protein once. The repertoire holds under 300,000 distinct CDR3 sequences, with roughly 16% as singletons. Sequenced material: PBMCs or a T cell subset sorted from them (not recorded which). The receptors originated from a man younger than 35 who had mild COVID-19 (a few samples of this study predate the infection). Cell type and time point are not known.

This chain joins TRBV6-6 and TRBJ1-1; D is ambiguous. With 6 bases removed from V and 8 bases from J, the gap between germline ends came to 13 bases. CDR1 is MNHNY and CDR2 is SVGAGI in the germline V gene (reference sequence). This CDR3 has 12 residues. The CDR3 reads CASSPGGEEAFF. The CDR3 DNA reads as TGTGCCAGCAGCCCCGGTGGGGAGGAAGCTTTCTTT.

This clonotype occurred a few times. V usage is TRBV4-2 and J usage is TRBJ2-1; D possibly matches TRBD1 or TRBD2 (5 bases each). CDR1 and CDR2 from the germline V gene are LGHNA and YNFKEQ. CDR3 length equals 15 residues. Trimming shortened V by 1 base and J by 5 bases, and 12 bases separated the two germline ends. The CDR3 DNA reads TGTGCCAGCAGCCAAGTGACCGGGACGAACAATGAGCAGTTCTTC. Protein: CASSQVTGTNNEQFF.

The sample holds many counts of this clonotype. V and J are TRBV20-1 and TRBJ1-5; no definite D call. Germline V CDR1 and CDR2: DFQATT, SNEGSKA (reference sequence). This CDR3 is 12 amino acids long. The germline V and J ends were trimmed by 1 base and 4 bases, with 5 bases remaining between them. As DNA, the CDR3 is TGCAGTGCTAGAGCGGGGAATCAGCCCCAGCATTTT. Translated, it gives CSARAGNQPQHF.

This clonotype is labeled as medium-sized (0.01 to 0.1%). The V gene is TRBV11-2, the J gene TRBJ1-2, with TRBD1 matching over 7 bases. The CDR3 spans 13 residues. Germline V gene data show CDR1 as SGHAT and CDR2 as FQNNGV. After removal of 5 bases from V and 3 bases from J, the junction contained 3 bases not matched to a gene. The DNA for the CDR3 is TGTGCCAGCAGCCCTGGACAGGACTATGGCTACACCTTC. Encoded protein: CASSPGQDYGYTF.

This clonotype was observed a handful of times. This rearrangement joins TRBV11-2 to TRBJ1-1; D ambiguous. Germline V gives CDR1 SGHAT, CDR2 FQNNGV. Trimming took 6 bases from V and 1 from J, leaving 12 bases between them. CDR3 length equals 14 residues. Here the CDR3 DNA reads TGTGCCAGCAGGTTATCAGTCGGGAACACTGAAGCTTTCTTT. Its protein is CASRLSVGNTEAFF.

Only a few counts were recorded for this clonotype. The CDR3 here is CSAGAGGGFDYGYTF. The CDR3 coding sequence is TGCAGTGCTGGCGCAGGGGGAGGATTCGACTATGGCTACACCTTC. The chain is built from TRBV20-1 and TRBJ1-2, with TRBD1 identical over 7 bases. From germline, CDR1 is DFQATT and CDR2 SNEGSKA (reference sequence). The CDR3 totals 15 residues. J was trimmed by 3 bases and V by 5 bases; bases with no gene match: 12.

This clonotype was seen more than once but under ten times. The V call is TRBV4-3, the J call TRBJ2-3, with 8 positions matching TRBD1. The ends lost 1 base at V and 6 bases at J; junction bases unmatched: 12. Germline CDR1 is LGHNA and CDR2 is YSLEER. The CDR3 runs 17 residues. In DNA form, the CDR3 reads TGCGCCAGCAGCCAAGTAGAGACAGGGGTCCACAGGGATACGCAGTATTTT. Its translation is CASSQVETGVHRDTQYF.

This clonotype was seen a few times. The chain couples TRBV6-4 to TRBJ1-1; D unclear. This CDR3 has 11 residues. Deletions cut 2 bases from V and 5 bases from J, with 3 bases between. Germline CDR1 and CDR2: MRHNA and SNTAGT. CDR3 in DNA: TGTGCCAGCAGTGACGGGACTGAAGCTTTCTTT. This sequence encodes CASSDGTEAFF.

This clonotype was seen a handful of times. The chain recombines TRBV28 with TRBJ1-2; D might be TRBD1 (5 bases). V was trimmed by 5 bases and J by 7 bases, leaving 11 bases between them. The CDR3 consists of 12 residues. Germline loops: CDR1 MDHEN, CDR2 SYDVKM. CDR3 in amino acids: CASSIQGAGYTF. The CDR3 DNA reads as TGTGCCAGCAGTATCCAGGGTGCTGGCTACACCTTC.

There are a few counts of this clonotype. The CDR3 loop reads CASSEQGNEQYV. For the CDR3, the DNA is TGTGCCAGCAGTGAACAGGGTAACGAGCAGTACGTC. The chain uses TRBV2 and TRBJ2-7, with D possibly matching TRBD1 (5 bases). Germline V gene data show CDR1 as SNHLY and CDR2 as FYNNEI. The V and J ends lost 2 bases and 5 bases respectively, with 7 bases between them. The CDR3 runs 12 residues.

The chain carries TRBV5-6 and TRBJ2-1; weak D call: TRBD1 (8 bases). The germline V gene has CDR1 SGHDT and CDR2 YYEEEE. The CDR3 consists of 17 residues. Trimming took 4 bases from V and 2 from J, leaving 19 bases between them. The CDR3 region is CASSPGGWTGPYNEQFF. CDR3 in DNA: TGTGCCAGCAGCCCGGGAGGCTGGACAGGGCCCTACAATGAGCAGTTCTTC.

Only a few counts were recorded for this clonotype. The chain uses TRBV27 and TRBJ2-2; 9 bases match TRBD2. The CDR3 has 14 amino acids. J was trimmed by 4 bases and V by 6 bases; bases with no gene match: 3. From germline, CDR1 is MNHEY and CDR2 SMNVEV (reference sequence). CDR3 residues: CASRPGLATGELFF. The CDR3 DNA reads TGTGCCAGCAGGCCGGGACTAGCCACCGGGGAGCTGTTTTTT.

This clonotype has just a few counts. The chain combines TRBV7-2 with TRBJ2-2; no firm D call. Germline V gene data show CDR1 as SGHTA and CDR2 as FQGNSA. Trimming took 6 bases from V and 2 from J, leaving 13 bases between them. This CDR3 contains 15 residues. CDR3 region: CASSHGYLNTGELFF. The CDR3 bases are TGTGCCAGCAGTCATGGGTACCTCAACACCGGGGAGCTGTTTTTT. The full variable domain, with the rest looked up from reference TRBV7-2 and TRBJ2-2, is GAGVSQSPSNKVTEKGKDVELRCDPISGHTALYWYRQSLGQGLEFLIYFQGNSAPDKSGLPSDRFSAERTGGSVSTLTIQRTQQEDSAVYLCASSHGYLNTGELFFGEGSRLTVL.

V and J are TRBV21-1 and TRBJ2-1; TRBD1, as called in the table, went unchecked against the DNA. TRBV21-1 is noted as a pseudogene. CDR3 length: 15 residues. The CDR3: CASSKTGGAENEQFF. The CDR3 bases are TGTGCCAGCAGCAAAACGGGGGGAGCTGAAAATGAGCAGTTCTTC.

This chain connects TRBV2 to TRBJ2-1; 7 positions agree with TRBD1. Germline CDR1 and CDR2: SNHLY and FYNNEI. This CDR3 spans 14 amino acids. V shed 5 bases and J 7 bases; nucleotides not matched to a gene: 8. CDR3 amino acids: CASSLDRDGNEQFF. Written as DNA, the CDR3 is TGTGCCAGCAGTTTAGACAGGGATGGGAATGAGCAGTTCTTC. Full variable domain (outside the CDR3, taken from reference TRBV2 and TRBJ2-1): EPEVTQTPSHQVTQMGQEVILRCVPISNHLYFYWYRQILGQKVEFLVSFYNNEISEKSEIFDDQFSVERPDGSNFTLKIRSTKLEDSAMYFCASSLDRDGNEQFFGPGTRLTVL.

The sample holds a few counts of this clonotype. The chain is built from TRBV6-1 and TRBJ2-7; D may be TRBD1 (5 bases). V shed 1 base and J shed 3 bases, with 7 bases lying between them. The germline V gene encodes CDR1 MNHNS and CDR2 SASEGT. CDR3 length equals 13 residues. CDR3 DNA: TGTGCCAGCAGTGAAGAAAGGGGCTACGAGCAGTACGTC. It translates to CASSEERGYEQYV.

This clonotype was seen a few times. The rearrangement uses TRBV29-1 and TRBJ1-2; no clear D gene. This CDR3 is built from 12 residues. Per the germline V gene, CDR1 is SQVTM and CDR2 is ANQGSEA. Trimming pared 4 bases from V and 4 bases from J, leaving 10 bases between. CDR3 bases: TGCAGCGTTGCCAGGCAAGTCTATGGCTACACCTTC. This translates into CSVARQVYGYTF.

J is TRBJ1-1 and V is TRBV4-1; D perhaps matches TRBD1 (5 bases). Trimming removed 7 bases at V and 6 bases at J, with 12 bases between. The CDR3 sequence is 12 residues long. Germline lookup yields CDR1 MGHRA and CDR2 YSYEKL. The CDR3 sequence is CASTVGPSEAFF. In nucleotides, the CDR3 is TGCGCCAGCACCGTGGGGCCGTCTGAAGCTTTCTTT.

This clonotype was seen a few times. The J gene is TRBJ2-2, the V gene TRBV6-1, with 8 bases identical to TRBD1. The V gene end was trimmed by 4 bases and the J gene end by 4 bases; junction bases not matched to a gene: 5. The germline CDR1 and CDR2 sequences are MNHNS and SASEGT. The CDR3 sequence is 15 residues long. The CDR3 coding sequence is TGTGCCAGCAGTGCTATCAGGGGGCCCACCGGGGAGCTGTTTTTT. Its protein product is CASSAIRGPTGELFF.

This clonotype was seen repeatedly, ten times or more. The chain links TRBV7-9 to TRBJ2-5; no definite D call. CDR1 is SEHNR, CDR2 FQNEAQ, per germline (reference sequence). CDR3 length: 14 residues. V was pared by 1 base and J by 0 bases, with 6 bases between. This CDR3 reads CASSLEGYQETQYF. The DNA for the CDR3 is TGTGCCAGCAGCTTAGAGGGTTACCAAGAGACCCAGTACTTC. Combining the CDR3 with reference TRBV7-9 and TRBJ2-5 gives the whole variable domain DTGVSQNPRHKITKRGQNVTFRCDPISEHNRLYWYRQTLGQGPEFLTYFQNEAQLEKSRLLSDRFSAERPKGSFSTLEIQRTEQGDSAMYLCASSLEGYQETQYFGPGTRLLVL.

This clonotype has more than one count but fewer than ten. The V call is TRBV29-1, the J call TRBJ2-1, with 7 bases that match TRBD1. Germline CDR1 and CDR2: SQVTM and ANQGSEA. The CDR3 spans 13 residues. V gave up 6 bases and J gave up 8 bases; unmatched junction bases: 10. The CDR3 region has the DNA TGCAGCGTCAAAGGGGGCTCGAGGCATGAGCAGTTCTTC. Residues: CSVKGGSRHEQFF.

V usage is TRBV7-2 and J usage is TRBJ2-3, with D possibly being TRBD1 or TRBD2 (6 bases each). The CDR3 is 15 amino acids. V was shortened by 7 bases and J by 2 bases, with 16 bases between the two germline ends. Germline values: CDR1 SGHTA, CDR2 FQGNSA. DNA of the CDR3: TGTGCCAGCACCATCGGGGGCGCAGACACAGATACGCAGTATTTT. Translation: CASTIGGADTDTQYF.

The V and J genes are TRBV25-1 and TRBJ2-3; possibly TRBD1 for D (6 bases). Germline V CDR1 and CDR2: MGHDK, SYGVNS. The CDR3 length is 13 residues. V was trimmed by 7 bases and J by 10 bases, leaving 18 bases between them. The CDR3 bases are TGTGCCAGCACCCTACAGGGTTCCGATGCGCAGTATTTT. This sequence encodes CASTLQGSDAQYF.

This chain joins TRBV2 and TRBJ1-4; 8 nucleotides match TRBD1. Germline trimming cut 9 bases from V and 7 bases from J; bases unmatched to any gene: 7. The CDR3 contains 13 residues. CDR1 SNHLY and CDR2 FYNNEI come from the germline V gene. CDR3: CASGGQGAEKLFF. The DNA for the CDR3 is TGTGCCAGTGGAGGGCAGGGGGCTGAAAAACTGTTTTTT.

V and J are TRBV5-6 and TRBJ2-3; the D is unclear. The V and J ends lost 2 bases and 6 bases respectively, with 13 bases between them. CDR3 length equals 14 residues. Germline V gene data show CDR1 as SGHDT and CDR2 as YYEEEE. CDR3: CASSFFSAFDTQYF. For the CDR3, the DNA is TGTGCCAGCAGCTTCTTCTCGGCGTTTGATACGCAGTATTTT.

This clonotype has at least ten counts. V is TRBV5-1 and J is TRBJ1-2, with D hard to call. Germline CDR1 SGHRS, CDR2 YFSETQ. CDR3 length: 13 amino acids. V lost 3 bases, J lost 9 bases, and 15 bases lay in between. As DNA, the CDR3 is TGCGCCAGCAGCTCCGATTACCCGGGGAGCTACACCTTC. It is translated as CASSSDYPGSYTF.

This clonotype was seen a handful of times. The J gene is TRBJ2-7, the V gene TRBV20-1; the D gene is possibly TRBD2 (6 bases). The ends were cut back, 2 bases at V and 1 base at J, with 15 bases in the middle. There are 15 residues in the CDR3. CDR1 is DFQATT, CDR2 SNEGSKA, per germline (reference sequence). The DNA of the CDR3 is TGCAGTGCTAGACCTACTTTCGGGGGTTCCTACGAGCAGTACTTC. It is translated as CSARPTFGGSYEQYF.